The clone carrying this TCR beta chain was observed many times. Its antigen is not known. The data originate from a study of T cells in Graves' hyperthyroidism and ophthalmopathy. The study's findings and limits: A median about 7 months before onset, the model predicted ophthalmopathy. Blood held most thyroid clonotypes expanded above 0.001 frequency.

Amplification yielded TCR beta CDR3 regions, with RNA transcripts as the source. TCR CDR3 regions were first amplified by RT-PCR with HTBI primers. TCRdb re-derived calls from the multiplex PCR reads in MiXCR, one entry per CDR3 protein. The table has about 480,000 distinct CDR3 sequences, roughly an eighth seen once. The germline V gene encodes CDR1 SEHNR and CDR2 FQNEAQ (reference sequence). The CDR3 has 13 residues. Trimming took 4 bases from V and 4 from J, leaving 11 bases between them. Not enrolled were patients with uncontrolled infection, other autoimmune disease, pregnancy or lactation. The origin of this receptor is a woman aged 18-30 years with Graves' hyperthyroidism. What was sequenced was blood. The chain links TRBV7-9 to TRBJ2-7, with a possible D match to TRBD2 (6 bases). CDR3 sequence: CASSYYGSYEQYF. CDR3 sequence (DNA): TGTGCCAGCAGCTATTACGGGAGTTACGAGCAGTACTTC.